This TCR beta chain appears in the sequencing data of a study of shared clonotypes between healthy human individuals (dated by TCRdb to the early 2020s). About the full investigation: A couple of women and a few men aged 18 to 49 years were included in the cohort. To increase sequencing depth and limit assay-specific biases, different laboratories used diverse techniques to prepare libraries and sequence TCR repertoires. Blood TCR repertoires of a handful of healthy adults were deeply sequenced to estimate repertoire size and the extent of clonotype sharing between individuals. Between about 0.9 and 10 billion PBMCs per donor were obtained by leukapheresis. Per donor, three plates each were used for CD4 naive and CD4 memory, two for CD8 naive, and one for CD8 memory.

Healthy HIV-negative adults with no recently reported acute infections or vaccinations were included as donors. Every donor was a Caucasian adult residing in Nashville, Tennessee, USA. CD4+ T cells were enriched through magnetic negative selection, after which naive cells were positively selected on CD45RA and the remaining negative fraction served as the memory subset. Blood was obtained by leukapheresis, after which PBMCs were separated by Ficoll-Histopaque density gradient centrifugation and cryopreserved in liquid nitrogen vapor phase. Analytical flow cytometry was used to check the purity and quantity of every magnetically sorted T cell population. From each sorted fraction, genomic DNA was isolated and quantified by UV absorbance on a Nanodrop 2000c. The full study reports these points: Based on pairwise subsampling, the degree of clonotype sharing among donors was expected to be affected by sequencing depth. Compared with non-shared clonotypes, the clonotypes found in all four sorted-subset donors had higher generation probabilities. Sampling was limited to blood, and TCR repertoires in tissue likely differ from TCR repertoires in blood. Rarefaction of sorted-subset datasets indicated incomplete sequencing despite the large sequencing depth. Estimated clonotype richness was generally larger for naive than for memory subsets. Because the study included a small number of donors, the genetic and exposure-history diversity represented was limited. Sharing across several donors was observed for 5% to 6.5% of naive CD4, 3.5% of naive CD8, 2.3% of memory CD4, and around 0.44% of memory CD8 clonotypes.

Using the deep immunoSEQ assay, TCR CDR3 regions were amplified from genomic DNA by multiplex PCR. Extracted genomic DNA from each cell subset was distributed evenly across all wells of several immunoSEQ 96-well plates, and each plate was treated as a replicate. For sorted subsets, each replicate PCR was loaded with about 0.2 ug genomic DNA, equivalent to 25,000 to 30,000 T cell genomes. The purified libraries were quantified using a Qubit 3.0 fluorometer, sized with a Bioanalyzer 2100, and then quantified again using the KAPA Library Quantification kit. Every immunoSEQ 96-well plate was sequenced on a dedicated single-read 150-cycle Illumina NextSeq 550 flow cell. As for the original processing: Because the immunoSEQ output included only junctional sequences and no quality scores, the filtering could not be the same as the filtering used for full-length reads. Sequences were annotated with PyIR, a Python wrapper for IgBLAST v1.9, and V/J genes and CDR3 were assigned using IMGT germline references. Reads with weak V/J assignments (E-value above 1e-6), missing CDR3, stop codons, out-of-frame junctions, or ambiguous translated residues were removed. V3J clonotypes were defined by identical inferred V gene, J gene, and CDR3 amino acid sequence. Percentage overlap between repertoires was computed as shared unique clonotypes divided by the size of the smaller repertoire. Richness of each repertoire was evaluated using RTK rarefaction, the Chao1 estimator, and Recon v2.1 estimates of unobserved clonotypes. OLGA was used to compute generation probabilities for all TCRbeta clonotypes that the gDNA method yielded from a handful of donors. The table comes from immuneACCESS by way of TCRdb, which keeps in-frame sequences with V and J called. Part of the clones is missing from these tables; in studies checked, under half for an unresolved V gene and the rest for unknown reasons. The V and J calls and clone size are taken from that table; D and trimming were inferred from the DNA. The sample records around 2.5 million clones, more than 85% of which are singletons. The ten largest clones add up to 0.35% to 0.45% of the sample.

On this clone itself: Its cognate antigen has yet to be identified. It has no much larger one-base neighbor in the sample; base qualities were not kept.

The sequenced sample was naive CD4+ T cells from PBMCs. The cell subset or site label, read with the paper, signifies: CD45RA+ positively selected. The sequence was collected from a young man in good health. Some clones in this sample may be carry-over from other donors' samples.

The DNA sequence follows: TGTGCCAGCAGTTTGGGGGGGTTCTACAGTAGTGACACTGAAGCTTTCTTT. This translates into CASSLGGFYSSDTEAFF. The chain uses TRBV28 and TRBJ1-1; TRBD1 is perhaps the D gene, given 5 matching bases. Reading from cysteine to phenylalanine, the CDR3 counts 17 amino acids. Only the CDR3 region is kept as DNA, spanning 51 bases read in frame from base 1. V loses 3 bases of germline sequence and J loses 3 bases, and the interval between the two ends is 20 bases. For CDR1 and CDR2, the germline V gene lists MDHEN and SYDVKM.